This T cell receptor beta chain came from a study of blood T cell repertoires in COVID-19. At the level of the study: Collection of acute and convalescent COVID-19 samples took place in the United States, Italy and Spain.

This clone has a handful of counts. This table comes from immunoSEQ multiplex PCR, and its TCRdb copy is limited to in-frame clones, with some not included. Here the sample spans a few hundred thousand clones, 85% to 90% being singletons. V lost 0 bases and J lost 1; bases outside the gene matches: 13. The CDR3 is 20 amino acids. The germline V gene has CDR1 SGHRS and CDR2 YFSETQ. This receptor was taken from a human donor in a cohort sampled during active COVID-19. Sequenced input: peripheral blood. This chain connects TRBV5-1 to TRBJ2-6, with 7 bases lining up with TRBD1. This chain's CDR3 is CASSLEGDRYLPSGANVLTF. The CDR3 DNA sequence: TGCGCCAGCAGCTTGGAAGGGGACAGATATTTACCGTCTGGGGCCAACGTCCTGACTTTC.